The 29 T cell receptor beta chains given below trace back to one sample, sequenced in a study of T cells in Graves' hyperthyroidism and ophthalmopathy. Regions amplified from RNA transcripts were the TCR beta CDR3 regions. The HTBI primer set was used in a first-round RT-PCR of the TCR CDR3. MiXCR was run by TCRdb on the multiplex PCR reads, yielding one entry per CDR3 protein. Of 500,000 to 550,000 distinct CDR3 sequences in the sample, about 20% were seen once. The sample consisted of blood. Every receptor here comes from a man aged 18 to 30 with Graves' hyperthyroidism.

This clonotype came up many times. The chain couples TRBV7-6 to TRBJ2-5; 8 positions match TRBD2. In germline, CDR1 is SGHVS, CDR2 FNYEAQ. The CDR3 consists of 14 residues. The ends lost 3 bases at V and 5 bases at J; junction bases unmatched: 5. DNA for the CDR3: TGTGCCAGCAGCTTTAGCGGGGAAGGGGAGACCCAGTACTTC. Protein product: CASSFSGEGETQYF.

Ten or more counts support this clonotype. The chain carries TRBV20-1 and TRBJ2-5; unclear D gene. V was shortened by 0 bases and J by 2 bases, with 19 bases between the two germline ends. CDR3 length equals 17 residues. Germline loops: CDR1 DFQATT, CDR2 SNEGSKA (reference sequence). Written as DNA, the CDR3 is TGCAGTGCTAGAGACCCGAGGAAGGGCTGGGGTCAAGAGACCCAGTACTTC. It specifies CSARDPRKGWGQETQYF.

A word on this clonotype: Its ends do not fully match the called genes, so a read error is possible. CDR3 amino acids: CANSFGDSYGYTF. The CDR3 coding sequence is TGTGCCAACAGTTTTGGGGATTCATATGGCTACACCTTC. The chain combines TRBV12-3 or TRBV12-4 with TRBJ1-2; no reliable D call. The CDR3 consists of 13 residues.

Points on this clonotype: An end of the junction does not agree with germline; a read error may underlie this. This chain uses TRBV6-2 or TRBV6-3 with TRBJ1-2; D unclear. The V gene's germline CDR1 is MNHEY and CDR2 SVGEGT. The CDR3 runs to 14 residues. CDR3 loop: CSSSYSGGLNGYTF. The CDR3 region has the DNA TGTTCCAGCAGTTACTCGGGAGGGCTTAATGGCTACACCTTC.

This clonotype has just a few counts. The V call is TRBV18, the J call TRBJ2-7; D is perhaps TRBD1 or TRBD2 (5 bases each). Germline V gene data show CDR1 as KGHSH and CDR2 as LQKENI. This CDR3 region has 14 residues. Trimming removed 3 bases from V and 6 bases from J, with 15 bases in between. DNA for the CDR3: TGTGCCAGCTCACCGGGGGTTTGGGGCTCCGAGCAGTACTTC. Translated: CASSPGVWGSEQYF.

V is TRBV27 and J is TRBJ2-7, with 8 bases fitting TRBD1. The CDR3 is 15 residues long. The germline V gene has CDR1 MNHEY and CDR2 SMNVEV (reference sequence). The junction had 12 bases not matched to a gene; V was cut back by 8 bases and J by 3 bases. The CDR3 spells CASSRKTTGGYEQYF. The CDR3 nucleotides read TGTGCCAGCTCAAGGAAAACCACAGGGGGCTACGAGCAGTACTTC.

CDR3 residues: CASRGDGDTEAFF. For the CDR3, the DNA is TGTGCCAGCAGAGGGGACGGGGACACTGAAGCTTTCTTT. V and J are TRBV12-3 or TRBV12-4 and TRBJ1-1, with D possibly TRBD1 on 5 matching bases. V was pared by 6 bases and J by 3 bases, with 11 bases between. The CDR3 runs 13 residues.

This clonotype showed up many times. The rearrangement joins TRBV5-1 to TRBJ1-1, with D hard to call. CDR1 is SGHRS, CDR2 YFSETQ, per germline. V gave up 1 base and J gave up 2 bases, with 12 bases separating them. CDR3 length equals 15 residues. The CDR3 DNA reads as TGCGCCAGCAGCTTGTTAGGCAGCCGAAACACTGAAGCTTTCTTT. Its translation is CASSLLGSRNTEAFF.

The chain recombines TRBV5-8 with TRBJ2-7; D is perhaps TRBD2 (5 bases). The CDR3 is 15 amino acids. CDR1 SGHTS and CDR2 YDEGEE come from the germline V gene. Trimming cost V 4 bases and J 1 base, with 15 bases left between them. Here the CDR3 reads CASSLVFGGSYEQYF. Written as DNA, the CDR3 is TGTGCCAGCAGCCTGGTCTTCGGAGGTTCCTACGAGCAGTACTTC. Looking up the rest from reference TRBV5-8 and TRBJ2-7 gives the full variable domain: EAGVTQSPTHLIKTRGQQATLRCSPISGHTSVYWYQQALGLGLQFLLWYDEGEERNRGNFPPRFSGRQFPNYSSELNVNALELEDSALYLCASSLVFGGSYEQYFGPGTRLTVT.

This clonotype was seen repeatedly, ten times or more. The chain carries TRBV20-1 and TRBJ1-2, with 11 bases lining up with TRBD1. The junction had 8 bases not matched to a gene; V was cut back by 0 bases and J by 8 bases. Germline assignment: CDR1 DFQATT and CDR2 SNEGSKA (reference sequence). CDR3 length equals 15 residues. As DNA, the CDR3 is TGCAGTGCTAGAGACCTAGGACAGGGGGCGGGGGGCTACACCTTC. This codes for CSARDLGQGAGGYTF.

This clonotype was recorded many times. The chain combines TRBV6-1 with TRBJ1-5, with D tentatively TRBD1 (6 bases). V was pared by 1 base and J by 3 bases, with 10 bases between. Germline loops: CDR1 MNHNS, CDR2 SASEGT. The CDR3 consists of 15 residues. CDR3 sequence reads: CASSEGRGFNQPQHF. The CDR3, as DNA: TGTGCCAGCAGTGAAGGCAGGGGTTTCAATCAGCCCCAGCATTTT.

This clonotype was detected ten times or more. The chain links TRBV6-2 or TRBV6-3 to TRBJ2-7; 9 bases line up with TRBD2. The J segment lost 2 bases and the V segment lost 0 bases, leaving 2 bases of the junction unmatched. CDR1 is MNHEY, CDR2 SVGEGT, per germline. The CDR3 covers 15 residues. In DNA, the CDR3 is TGTGCCAGCAGTTACTCGACTAGCGGAGCCTACGAGCAGTACTTC. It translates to CASSYSTSGAYEQYF.

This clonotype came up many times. CDR3 DNA: TGTGCCAGCAGTTCGACAGGGGGCATCGGGGAGCTGTTTTTT. Residues: CASSSTGGIGELFF. This sequence joins TRBV12-3 or TRBV12-4 and TRBJ2-2, with TRBD1 matching over 10 bases. Trimming removed 4 bases from V and 7 bases from J; junction bases left unmatched: 3. This CDR3 spans 14 amino acids.

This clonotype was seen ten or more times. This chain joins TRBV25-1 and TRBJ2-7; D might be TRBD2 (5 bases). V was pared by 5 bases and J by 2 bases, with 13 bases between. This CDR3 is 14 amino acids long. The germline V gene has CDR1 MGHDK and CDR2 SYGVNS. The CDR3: CASSRGAAAYEQYF. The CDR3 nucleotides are TGTGCCAGCAGTCGGGGTGCAGCCGCCTACGAGCAGTACTTC.

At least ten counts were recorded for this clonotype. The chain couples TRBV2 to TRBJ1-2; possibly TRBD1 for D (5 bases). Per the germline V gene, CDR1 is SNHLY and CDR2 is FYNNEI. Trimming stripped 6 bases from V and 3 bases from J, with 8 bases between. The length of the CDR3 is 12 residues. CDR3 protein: CASRDNYYGYTF. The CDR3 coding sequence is TGTGCCAGCAGGGACAATTACTATGGCTACACCTTC.

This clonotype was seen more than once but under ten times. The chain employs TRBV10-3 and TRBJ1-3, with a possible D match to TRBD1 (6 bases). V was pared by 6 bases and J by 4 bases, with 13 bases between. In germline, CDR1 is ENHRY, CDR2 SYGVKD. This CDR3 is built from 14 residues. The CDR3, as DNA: TGTGCCATCAGCAACCGGGACAAGGGAAACACCATATATTTT. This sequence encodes CAISNRDKGNTIYF.

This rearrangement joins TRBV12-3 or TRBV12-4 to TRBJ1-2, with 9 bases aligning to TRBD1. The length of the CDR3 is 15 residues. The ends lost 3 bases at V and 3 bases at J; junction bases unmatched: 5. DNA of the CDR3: TGTGCCAGCAGTTTGCGGACAGGGGCCGACTATGGCTACACCTTC. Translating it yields CASSLRTGADYGYTF.

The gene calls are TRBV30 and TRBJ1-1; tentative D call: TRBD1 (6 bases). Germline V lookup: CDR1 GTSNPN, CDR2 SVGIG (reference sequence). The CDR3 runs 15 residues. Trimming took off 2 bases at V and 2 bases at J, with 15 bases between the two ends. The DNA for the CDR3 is TGTGCCTGGAGTCCTCTGGACAGTCGAAACACTGAAGCTTTCTTT. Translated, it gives CAWSPLDSRNTEAFF. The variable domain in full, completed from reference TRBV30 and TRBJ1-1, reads SQTIHQWPATLVQPVGSPLSLECTVEGTSNPNLYWYRQAAGRGLQLLFYSVGIGQISSEVPQNLSASRPQDRQFILSSKKLLLSDSGFYLCAWSPLDSRNTEAFFGQGTRLTVV.

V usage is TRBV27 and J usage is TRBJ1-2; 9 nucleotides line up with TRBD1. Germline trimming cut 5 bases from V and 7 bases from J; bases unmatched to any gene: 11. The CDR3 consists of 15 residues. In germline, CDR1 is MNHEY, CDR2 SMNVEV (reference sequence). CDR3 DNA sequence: TGTGCCAGCAGTGCCAATATCACAGGGGGCTCTGGCTACACCTTC. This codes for CASSANITGGSGYTF.

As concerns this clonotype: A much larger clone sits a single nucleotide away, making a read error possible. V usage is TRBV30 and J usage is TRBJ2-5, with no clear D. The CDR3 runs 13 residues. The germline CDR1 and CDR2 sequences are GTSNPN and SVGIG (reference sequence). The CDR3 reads CAWDKWGQGTQYF. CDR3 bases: TGTGCCTGGGATAAGTGGGGTCAAGGGACCCAGTACTTC.

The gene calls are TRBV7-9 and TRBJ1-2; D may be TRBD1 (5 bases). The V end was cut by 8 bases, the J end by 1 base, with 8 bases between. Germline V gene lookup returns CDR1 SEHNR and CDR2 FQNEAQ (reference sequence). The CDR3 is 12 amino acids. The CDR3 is CASGAVNYGYTF. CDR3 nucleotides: TGTGCCAGCGGGGCAGTTAACTATGGCTACACCTTC. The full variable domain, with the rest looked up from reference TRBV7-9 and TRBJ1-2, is DTGVSQNPRHKITKRGQNVTFRCDPISEHNRLYWYRQTLGQGPEFLTYFQNEAQLEKSRLLSDRFSAERPKGSFSTLEIQRTEQGDSAMYLCASGAVNYGYTFGSGTRLTVV.

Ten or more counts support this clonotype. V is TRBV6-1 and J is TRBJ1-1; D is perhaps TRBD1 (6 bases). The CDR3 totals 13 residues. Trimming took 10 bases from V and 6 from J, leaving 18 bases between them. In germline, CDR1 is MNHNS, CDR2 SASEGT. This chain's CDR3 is CATRRQEYAEAFF. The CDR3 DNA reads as TGTGCCACCCGCCGACAGGAATACGCTGAAGCTTTCTTT.

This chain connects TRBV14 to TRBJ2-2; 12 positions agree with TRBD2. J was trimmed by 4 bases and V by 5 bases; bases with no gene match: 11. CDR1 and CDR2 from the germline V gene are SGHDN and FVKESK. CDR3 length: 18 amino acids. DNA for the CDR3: TGTGCCAGCAGCAAGGGACTAGCGGGCCCTCGGGTCACCGGGGAGCTGTTTTTT. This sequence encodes CASSKGLAGPRVTGELFF.

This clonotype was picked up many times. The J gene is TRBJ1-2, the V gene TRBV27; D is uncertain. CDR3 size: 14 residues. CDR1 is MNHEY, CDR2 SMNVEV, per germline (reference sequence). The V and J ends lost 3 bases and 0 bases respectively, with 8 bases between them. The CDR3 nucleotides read TGTGCCAGCAGTTTCAGCGTAACTAACTATGGCTACACCTTC. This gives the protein CASSFSVTNYGYTF.

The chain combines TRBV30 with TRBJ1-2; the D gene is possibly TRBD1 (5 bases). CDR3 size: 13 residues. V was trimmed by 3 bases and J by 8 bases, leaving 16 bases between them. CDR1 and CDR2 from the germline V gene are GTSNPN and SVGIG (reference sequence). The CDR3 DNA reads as TGTGCCTGGAGCACAGTCGGGGCGACGGGCTACACCTTC. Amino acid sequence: CAWSTVGATGYTF.

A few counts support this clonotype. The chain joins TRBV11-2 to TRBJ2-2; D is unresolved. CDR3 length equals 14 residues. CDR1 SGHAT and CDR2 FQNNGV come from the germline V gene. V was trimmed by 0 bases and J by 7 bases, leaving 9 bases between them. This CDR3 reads CASSLDHYGGELFF. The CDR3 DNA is TGTGCCAGCAGCTTAGATCATTACGGCGGGGAGCTGTTTTTT.

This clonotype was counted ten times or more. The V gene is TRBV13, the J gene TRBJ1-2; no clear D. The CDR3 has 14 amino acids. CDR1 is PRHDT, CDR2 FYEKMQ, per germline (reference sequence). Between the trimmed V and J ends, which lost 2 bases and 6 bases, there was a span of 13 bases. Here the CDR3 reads CASSLKYPGHGYTF. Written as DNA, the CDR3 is TGTGCCAGCAGCTTAAAGTATCCAGGTCATGGCTACACCTTC.

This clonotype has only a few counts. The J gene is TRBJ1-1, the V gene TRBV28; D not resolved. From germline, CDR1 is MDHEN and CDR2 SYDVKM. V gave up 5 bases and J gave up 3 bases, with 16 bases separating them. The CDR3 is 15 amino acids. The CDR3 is CASSTEMRWDTEAFF. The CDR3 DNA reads TGTGCCAGCAGTACGGAGATGAGGTGGGACACTGAAGCTTTCTTT.

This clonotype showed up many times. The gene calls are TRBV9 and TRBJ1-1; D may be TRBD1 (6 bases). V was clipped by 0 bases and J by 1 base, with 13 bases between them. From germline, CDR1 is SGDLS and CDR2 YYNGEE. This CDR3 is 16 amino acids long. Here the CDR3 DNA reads TGTGCCAGCAGCGTAGACGGGGGGCCTAGGAACACTGAAGCTTTCTTT. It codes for CASSVDGGPRNTEAFF.